This T cell receptor (beta chain) was recorded in a study of beta chain features in type 1 diabetes (dated by TCRdb to the late 2010s). As for the study more broadly: No differences in mean age, gender distribution, total cell number or subset yield were found between patients and healthy donors. A total of 107,917,701 sorted cells were examined across all samples, and RNA yield correlated strongly with the number of cells per subset. In the study, recently diagnosed type 1 diabetes patients and matched healthy donors were compared on the TCRB repertoires of their sorted circulating CD4+ T cell subsets. Naive and central memory subsets were obtained from all 30 or so donors, but regulatory and stem cell-like memory subsets were isolated from only 8 patients and roughly 8 healthy donors. Findings and caveats that apply to the study as a whole: Naive, central memory and regulatory TCRB repertoires appeared more similar among patients than among healthy donors. Fewer insertions and more nucleotide deletions at VDJ recombination sites were observed in patients with type 1 diabetes, implying thymic rearrangement abnormalities. Because cDNA rather than genomic DNA was sequenced, highly expressing activated cells could have been over-represented, although no difference in activation and CD3 levels was found between groups. Because small numbers of individuals were included in the HLA sub-analyses, any influence of HLA type on TCRB rearrangement was left unresolved. Type 1 diabetes patients showed a moderate but significant shortening of TCRB CDR3 length in all four CD4+ subsets. PCR might favor shorter templates, but patient and control samples were amplified and corrected together, so any skew would affect both groups equally.

The High Capacity cDNA Reverse Transcription Kit was used to reverse transcribe all of the isolated RNA, meaning that expressed TCRB transcripts were what got sequenced. Deep immunoSEQ sequencing was applied to naive, central memory and regulatory T cell samples, giving an average of around 3.4 million total reads per sample. Sorted cells were lysed in RLT buffer, and RNA was extracted using DNase-treated RNeasy Micro or Mini kits according to cell number. To prevent cross-contamination, each cell subset was processed individually, whereas patient and healthy donor samples were processed jointly. The immunoSEQ multiplex PCR was used to amplify TCRB sequences from cDNA, generating 87-bp fragments that spanned the CDR3 region. The amplicons were sequenced using the Illumina HiSeq platform. Per the authors' processing: PCR bias was computationally corrected using synthetic template baselines, reads within Hamming distance 2 were collapsed, and singletons that could not be merged were discarded. Reads were aligned to IMGT to assign V, D and J genes, CDR3 length, and insertions or deletions at six rearrangement sites. Clonotype counts were normalized to sorted cell number within each subset before computing true diversity and Gini coefficients with the tcR R package. The overlap coefficient, calculated on TCRB nucleotide sequences, was used to quantify repertoire sharing. TCRdb holds this immuneACCESS table with in-frame rearrangements only. Some clones are missing; in checked studies, unresolved V genes explain under half, and the rest has no known cause. The DNA was the basis for D and trimming; V, J and clone size are from that table. The sample profile shows about 150,000 clones; approximately 8.1% of them were found once. Roughly 0.5% of the sample goes to the ten largest clones.

On this clone itself: No cognate antigen has been identified for it. One base away there is no much larger clone; base qualities are not given.

A single peripheral blood draw of about 116 mL on average was collected from each donor into heparinised tubes. A BD FACSAria II and a panel including CD45RO, CCR7, CD25, CD127, CD95 and CD27 were used to sort naive, central memory, regulatory and stem cell-like memory CD4+ T cells. Purity was above 98% for every sorted population. PBMCs were isolated immediately by Lymphoprep density gradient centrifugation and stained directly without culture. Samples were stained and sorted in pairs, with one healthy donor and one patient per experiment, so that batch effects were minimized. The CDR3 has 12 amino acids, counting the end cysteine and phenylalanine. CDR3 DNA is the only sequence kept; it has 36 bases, read in frame from the first base. The V end loses 6 bases and the J end loses 7 bases, and a stretch of 10 bases separates them. The germline V gene (reference sequence) yields MNHNY for CDR1 and SVGAGI for CDR2.

The specimen sequenced was central memory CD4+ T cells from blood. The V and J genes are TRBV6-6 and TRBJ1-5; the D gene is not confidently resolved. The sequence was obtained from a man in his late teens or twenties with type 1 diabetes. For the CDR3, the sequence is CASSSTRQPQHF. The DNA is as follows: TGTGCCAGCAGCTCGACGCGGCAGCCCCAGCATTTT.